This entry lists 15 T cell receptor beta chains sequenced from one sample in a study of T cells in Graves' hyperthyroidism and ophthalmopathy. RNA transcripts served as the template for amplifying TCR beta CDR3 regions. A first-round RT-PCR of the TCR CDR3 used the HTBI primer set. TCRdb independently ran MiXCR on the multiplex PCR reads; one entry per CDR3 protein. The repertoire holds a few hundred thousand distinct CDR3 sequences, with 46% as singletons. Material: peripheral blood or thyroid tissue (not recorded which). The receptors originated from an adult woman with Graves' disease, either hyperthyroidism or ophthalmopathy (not recorded which).

A remark on this clonotype: Relative to the germline gene, one junction end is altered; a read error may explain this. This chain uses TRBV25-1 with TRBJ2-7; possible D gene TRBD2, 5 bases. The CDR3 loop spans 16 amino acids. Germline values: CDR1 MGHDK, CDR2 SYGVNS. The DNA for the CDR3 is TGTGCCATCAGTGAGTCTATGGCTAGCACGTCCTACGAGCAGTACTTC. Amino acids: CAISESMASTSYEQYF.

Many counts were recorded for this clonotype. The rearrangement joins TRBV19 to TRBJ1-1; D remains unclear. Trimming stripped 3 bases from V and 0 bases from J, with 8 bases between. The CDR3 is made up of 14 amino acids. Germline V gene data show CDR1 as LNHDA and CDR2 as SQIVND (reference sequence). The CDR3 sequence is CASSMVRMNTEAFF. In DNA form, the CDR3 reads TGTGCCAGTAGTATGGTCAGAATGAACACTGAAGCTTTCTTT. Based on the CDR3 plus reference TRBV19 and TRBJ1-1, the full variable domain is DGGITQSPKYLFRKEGQNVTLSCEQNLNHDAMYWYRQDPGQGLRLIYYSQIVNDFQKGDIAEGYSVSREKKESFPLTVTSAQKNPTAFYLCASSMVRMNTEAFFGQGTRLTVV.

This clonotype has only a few counts. The chain links TRBV7-2 to TRBJ1-1; D is undetermined. Trimming stripped 5 bases from V and 6 bases from J, with 13 bases between. Germline V gene data show CDR1 as SGHTA and CDR2 as FQGNSA. The length of the CDR3 is 13 residues. The CDR3 protein is CASSLSANSEAFF. CDR3 sequence (DNA): TGTGCCAGCAGCCTATCGGCCAACTCTGAAGCTTTCTTT.

The CDR3: CASSLRDRGGSGYTF. CDR3 coding DNA: TGTGCCAGCAGCTTACGGGACAGGGGGGGATCTGGCTACACCTTC. The rearrangement uses TRBV7-3 and TRBJ1-2; 11 nucleotides line up with TRBD1. J was trimmed by 7 bases and V by 2 bases; bases with no gene match: 6. Germline V gene lookup returns CDR1 SGHTA and CDR2 FQGTGA. The CDR3 runs to 15 residues.

The V gene is TRBV7-9, the J gene TRBJ1-6; D is ambiguous. This CDR3 has 14 amino acids. From germline, CDR1 is SEHNR and CDR2 FQNEAQ (reference sequence). Trimming took off 7 bases at V and 7 bases at J, with 14 bases between the two ends. CDR3 residues: CASTGGAENSPLHF. The DNA of the CDR3 is TGTGCCAGCACCGGAGGTGCAGAGAATTCACCCCTCCACTTT.

This clonotype has ten or more counts. The rearrangement links TRBV20-1 to TRBJ1-6, with TRBD1 identical over 10 bases. The CDR3 runs 13 residues. Germline V gene data show CDR1 as DFQATT and CDR2 as SNEGSKA (reference sequence). V gave up 3 bases and J gave up 9 bases; unmatched junction bases: 2. The chain's CDR3 is CSASRDRGSPLHF. The CDR3 DNA reads TGCAGTGCTAGTAGGGACAGGGGTTCACCCCTCCACTTT.

The chain couples TRBV2 to TRBJ1-2, with a tentative D call TRBD1 (6 bases). This CDR3 comprises 16 residues. V lost 1 base to trimming and J lost 2 bases, with 14 bases between them. The germline CDR1 and CDR2 sequences are SNHLY and FYNNEI. The CDR3, as DNA: TGTGCCAGCAGTGAAGATGGCAGGGGTCCCAACTATGGCTACACCTTC. As protein: CASSEDGRGPNYGYTF.

This chain joins TRBV18 and TRBJ1-2; a possible D gene is TRBD1 (6 bases). The CDR3 contains 15 residues. Looked up from germline, CDR1 is KGHSH and CDR2 is LQKENI. With 3 bases removed from V and 8 bases from J, the gap between germline ends came to 19 bases. The CDR3 DNA reads as TGTGCCAGCTCACCTCAACGACAGGAGGTCAGCGGCTACACCTTC. It specifies CASSPQRQEVSGYTF.

For the CDR3, the DNA is TGTGCCAGCAGCGCGTCTCGCGGGGATCTAGCTTTCTTT. Amino acid sequence: CASSASRGDLAFF. This chain joins TRBV7-2 and TRBJ1-1, with unresolved D. Germline loops: CDR1 SGHTA, CDR2 FQGNSA. The CDR3 has 13 amino acids. V was cut by 5 bases and J by 10 bases, with 17 bases left in between.

For this clonotype: A much larger clone lies a single base off, so this may be a read error. The rearrangement uses TRBV5-4 and TRBJ2-7; maybe TRBD2 (6 bases). The CDR3 spans 13 residues. The V gene's germline CDR1 is SGHNT and CDR2 YYREEE (reference sequence). Trimming took 5 bases from V and 3 from J, leaving 12 bases between them. The CDR3 loop is CASSRAGCYEQYF. Written as DNA, the CDR3 is TGTGCCAGCAGTAGGGCGGGATGCTACGAGCAGTACTTC.

This clonotype came up many times. This chain uses TRBV10-3 with TRBJ2-6; D gene unclear. The CDR3 is 16 amino acids. Germline assignment: CDR1 ENHRY and CDR2 SYGVKD. V lost 3 bases to trimming and J lost 0 bases, with 9 bases between them. CDR3 in amino acids: CAISDYSRSGANVLTF. CDR3 nucleotides: TGTGCCATCAGTGACTACAGCCGCTCTGGGGCCAACGTCCTGACTTTC.

The chain employs TRBV15 and TRBJ1-2; possible D gene TRBD1, 5 bases. V lost 8 bases and J lost 2, with 18 bases in between. This CDR3 has 15 residues. CDR1 is LNHNV, CDR2 YYDKDF, per germline (reference sequence). The CDR3 sequence: CATGPRQRPNYGYTF. CDR3 coding DNA: TGTGCCACCGGCCCACGACAGCGCCCGAACTATGGCTACACCTTC.

The genes are TRBV7-8 and TRBJ2-5; D is ambiguous. The length of the CDR3 is 14 residues. Deletions cut 2 bases from V and 5 bases from J, with 12 bases between. Germline CDR1 reads SGHVS; CDR2 reads FQNEAQ. This CDR3 reads CASSLRNRGETQYF. The DNA for the CDR3 is TGTGCCAGCAGCTTAAGGAACCGTGGGGAGACCCAGTACTTC.

This chain connects TRBV29-1 to TRBJ2-7; 11 positions agree with TRBD1. The J segment lost 2 bases and the V segment lost 8 bases, leaving 2 bases of the junction unmatched. The CDR3 spans 12 residues. Germline CDR1 and CDR2: SQVTM and ANQGSEA. This CDR3 is CSRGQGAYEQYF. In nucleotides, the CDR3 is TGCAGCAGGGGACAGGGGGCCTACGAGCAGTACTTC.

This clonotype came up many times. J is TRBJ2-2 and V is TRBV7-9, with D unclear. The V end was cut by 1 base, the J end by 2 bases, with 5 bases between. Germline assignment: CDR1 SEHNR and CDR2 FQNEAQ (reference sequence). The CDR3 has 14 residues. The CDR3 DNA sequence: TGTGCCAGCAGCTTAGAACAAAACACCGGGGAGCTGTTTTTT. Protein sequence: CASSLEQNTGELFF. Filled out from reference TRBV7-9 and TRBJ2-2, the complete variable domain reads DTGVSQNPRHKITKRGQNVTFRCDPISEHNRLYWYRQTLGQGPEFLTYFQNEAQLEKSRLLSDRFSAERPKGSFSTLEIQRTEQGDSAMYLCASSLEQNTGELFFGEGSRLTVL.